The rows below give T cell receptor beta chains drawn from one sample of a study of blood T cell repertoires in COVID-19. Measured with immunoSEQ multiplex PCR; TCRdb has only the in-frame clones, and not every one. The data show roughly 250,000 clones, nearly 90% seen once. Sequencing was carried out using peripheral blood. The receptor source for this set is a woman aged 25-40 years with acute or convalescent COVID-19. CDR3s include the opening cysteine and the closing phenylalanine or tryptophan. A D gene is named only where the DNA matches it firmly. Expanded clones are given a class, and other clones once, few, many or no size at all.

J	size	D	V	CDR3	DNA
TRBJ1-5	-	-	TRBV27	CASSPWRNQPQHF	TGTGCCAGCAGTCCGTGGCGGAATCAGCCCCAGCATTTT
TRBJ1-6	-	-	TRBV19	CASSSQGQNSPLHF	TGTGCCAGTAGTTCGCAGGGTCAGAATTCACCCCTCCACTTT
TRBJ2-1	-	-	TRBV29-1	CSPELYNEQFF	TGCAGCCCAGAATTGTACAATGAGCAGTTCTTC
TRBJ2-2	-	TRBD1	TRBV9	CASSAQGALTGELFF	TGTGCCAGCAGCGCACAGGGGGCCCTCACCGGGGAGCTGTTTTTT
TRBJ2-3	-	-	TRBV12-3/TRBV12-4	CASSRVATDTQYF	TGTGCCAGCAGTCGGGTGGCAACAGATACGCAGTATTTT
TRBJ2-3	-	TRBD2	TRBV7-2	CASSLAGGFDTQYF	TGTGCCAGCAGCTTAGCGGGAGGGTTCGATACGCAGTATTTT
TRBJ1-5	-	TRBD1	TRBV6-6	CASSPTGTVAQPQHF	TGTGCCAGCAGTCCGACCGGGACAGTGGCTCAGCCCCAGCATTTT
TRBJ1-2	once	-	TRBV5-4	CASSLSSGANYGYTF	TGTGCCAGCAGCTTGTCATCAGGGGCTAACTATGGCTACACCTTC
TRBJ2-3	-	-	TRBV7-3	CASSLIGTTTDTQYF	TGTGCCAGCAGCTTAATTGGGACAACCACAGATACGCAGTATTTT
TRBJ2-1	-	-	TRBV6-5	CASSRTVYNEQFF	TGTGCCAGCAGTCGGACAGTGTACAATGAGCAGTTCTTC
TRBJ2-1	-	TRBD2	TRBV14	CASSHGLAGRFRNEQFF	TGTGCCAGCAGCCACGGACTAGCGGGACGTTTTAGGAATGAGCAGTTCTTC
TRBJ2-1	-	TRBD2	TRBV27	CASSFPGGRSYNEQFF	TGTGCCAGCAGTTTCCCAGGCGGGAGGTCTTACAATGAGCAGTTCTTC
TRBJ1-1	-	-	TRBV27	CASSMTADTEAFF	TGTGCCAGCAGCATGACCGCGGACACTGAAGCTTTCTTT
TRBJ1-1	-	-	TRBV24-1	CATSELDTHTEAFF	TGTGCCACCAGTGAGCTCGACACTCACACTGAAGCTTTCTTT
TRBJ2-4	-	-	TRBV11-3	CASAPRENIQYF	TGTGCCAGCGCTCCCCGGGAGAACATTCAGTACTTC
TRBJ1-2	-	TRBD1	TRBV29-1	CSVGDSFLYGYTF	TGCAGCGTTGGGGACAGCTTCCTCTATGGCTACACCTTC
TRBJ2-7	-	TRBD1	TRBV5-1	CASSPGQGANEQYF	TGCGCCAGCAGCCCGGGACAGGGGGCCAACGAGCAGTACTTC
TRBJ2-4	-	-	TRBV19	CASSVAVAKNIQYF	TGTGCCAGTAGTGTGGCGGTAGCCAAAAACATTCAGTACTTC
TRBJ1-1	-	TRBD1	TRBV9	CASSVGRTGGVRNTEAFF	TGTGCCAGCAGCGTAGGGAGGACAGGAGGCGTTCGTAACACTGAAGCTTTCTTT
TRBJ2-1	-	-	TRBV4-3	CASSLQTEPYNEQFF	TGCGCCAGCAGCCTCCAGACAGAGCCCTACAATGAGCAGTTCTTC
TRBJ1-2	once	TRBD1	TRBV30	CARWTGVGYTF	TGTGCCCGCTGGACAGGGGTTGGCTACACCTTC
TRBJ2-2	-	TRBD1	TRBV2	CASIADRGNTGELFF	TGTGCCAGCATAGCAGACAGGGGAAACACCGGGGAGCTGTTTTTT
TRBJ2-1	-	TRBD1	TRBV7-7	CASSHNRGSFNEQFF	TGTGCTAGCAGCCATAACAGGGGTTCATTTAATGAGCAGTTCTTC
TRBJ2-5	once	TRBD1	TRBV27	CASSPWTGQETQYF	TGTGCCAGCAGTCCATGGACAGGTCAAGAGACCCAGTACTTC
TRBJ2-1	-	TRBD2	TRBV30	CAWSVLAGTSGRANEQFF	TGTGCCTGGAGTGTATTGGCCGGGACTAGCGGGAGGGCCAATGAGCAGTTCTTC
TRBJ2-2	-	-	TRBV2	CASSEALPRAGELFF	TGTGCCAGCAGTGAAGCGCTTCCCCGGGCCGGGGAGCTGTTTTTT
TRBJ2-2	-	TRBD2	TRBV7-8	CASSFLLAGGLGGELFF	TGTGCCAGCAGCTTTTTACTAGCGGGAGGTTTAGGCGGGGAGCTGTTTTTT
TRBJ2-1	-	TRBD2	TRBV13	CASSFSGTEQFF	TGTGCCAGCAGCTTTAGCGGGACTGAGCAGTTCTTC
TRBJ2-2	-	TRBD2	TRBV19	CASGRAGVVGTGELFF	TGTGCCAGCGGAAGAGCGGGAGTAGTCGGCACCGGGGAGCTGTTTTTT
TRBJ2-6	-	-	TRBV19	CASTQTGANVLTF	TGTGCCAGTACCCAAACTGGGGCCAACGTCCTGACTTTC
TRBJ2-7	-	TRBD1	TRBV18	CASSSQGVRQYF	TGTGCCAGCTCATCGCAGGGGGTTCGGCAGTACTTC
TRBJ2-2	-	TRBD2	TRBV18	CASSPFSGTKPGELFF	TGTGCCAGCTCACCATTCAGCGGGACCAAACCCGGGGAGCTGTTTTTT
TRBJ2-6	-	TRBD1	TRBV6-2/TRBV6-3	CASSRTGAGANVLTF	TGTGCCAGCAGTAGAACAGGGGCCGGGGCCAACGTCCTGACTTTC
TRBJ2-2	-	TRBD2	TRBV11-2	CASSPLAGGRAGELFF	TGTGCCAGCAGCCCTCTAGCGGGAGGGCGGGCCGGGGAGCTGTTTTTT
TRBJ2-7	-	TRBD2	TRBV12-5	CASGFFGLGAYEQYF	TGTGCTAGTGGTTTCTTCGGACTAGGGGCCTACGAGCAGTACTTC
TRBJ2-7	once	TRBD1	TRBV6-5	CASRTDRGPSYEQYF	TGTGCCAGCAGAACGGACAGGGGGCCTTCCTACGAGCAGTACTTC
TRBJ1-2	-	TRBD1	TRBV19	CASSINRGGYTF	TGTGCCAGTAGTATCAACAGGGGTGGCTACACCTTC
TRBJ2-7	-	TRBD1	TRBV3-1/TRBV3-2	CASSQARGNEQYF	TGTGCCAGCAGCCAAGCCAGGGGGAACGAGCAGTACTTC
TRBJ1-4	-	-	TRBV10-3	CAISDGQRNEKLFF	TGTGCCATCAGTGATGGACAGCGTAATGAAAAACTGTTTTTT
TRBJ1-5	-	-	TRBV6-5	CASGQYQPQHF	TGTGCCAGTGGCCAGTATCAGCCCCAGCATTTT
TRBJ1-4	-	-	TRBV25-1	CASGDTFNEKLFF	TGTGCCAGCGGGGACACCTTTAATGAAAAACTGTTTTTT
TRBJ2-1	-	-	TRBV7-8	CASSRDILNEQFF	TGTGCCAGCAGCCGGGACATCCTCAATGAGCAGTTCTTC
TRBJ1-1	once	-	TRBV29-1	CSVVRRLNTEAFF	TGCAGCGTTGTGCGCAGGCTGAACACTGAAGCTTTCTTT
TRBJ2-7	once	-	TRBV2	CASSEALLDYLSSYEQYF	TGTGCCAGCAGTGAAGCGCTCCTGGACTACCTAAGCTCCTACGAGCAGTACTTC
TRBJ1-2	-	TRBD1	TRBV4-1	CASSQDSGTGGVGYTF	TGCGCCAGCAGCCAAGATTCAGGCACAGGGGGAGTTGGCTACACCTTC
TRBJ2-7	-	TRBD2	TRBV10-2	CASSESLGLAGISSYEQYF	TGCGCCAGCAGTGAGTCTCTGGGACTAGCGGGAATCAGCTCCTACGAGCAGTACTTC
TRBJ2-7	-	TRBD2	TRBV7-2	CASSRGKAGGTYEQYF	TGTGCCAGCAGTCGAGGGAAAGCGGGAGGAACATACGAGCAGTACTTC
TRBJ1-1	-	-	TRBV7-7	CASSSLGTGPLNTEAFF	TGTGCCAGCAGTTCCCTCGGTACAGGGCCTCTGAACACTGAAGCTTTCTTT
TRBJ2-7	-	TRBD2	TRBV6-6	CASSPTSGRTYEQYF	TGTGCCAGCAGCCCCACTAGCGGGAGGACCTACGAGCAGTACTTC
TRBJ1-4	-	-	TRBV18	CASSPAGANNEKLFF	TGTGCCAGCTCACCCGCAGGGGCCAATAATGAAAAACTGTTTTTT
TRBJ2-1	-	TRBD2	TRBV7-9	CASSPGTSGNYNEQFF	TGTGCCAGCAGCCCCGGGACTAGCGGCAATTACAATGAGCAGTTCTTC
TRBJ2-5	-	TRBD1	TRBV5-1	CASSRGQVEETQYF	TGCGCCAGCAGCCGGGGACAGGTCGAAGAGACCCAGTACTTC
TRBJ2-1	-	-	TRBV4-2	CASSFSGADSGNEQFF	TGTGCCAGCAGTTTTAGCGGAGCCGATTCGGGCAATGAGCAGTTCTTC
TRBJ2-7	-	-	TRBV7-8	CASSSGGSYEQYF	TGTGCCAGCAGCTCCGGCGGCTCCTACGAGCAGTACTTC
TRBJ1-6	-	TRBD1	TRBV5-4	CDRGTGVLPYNSPLHF	TGTGACAGAGGGACAGGAGTTCTGCCCTATAATTCACCCCTCCACTTT
TRBJ1-3	-	TRBD1	TRBV24-1	CATYRTGGSFYF	TGTGCCACCTATAGGACAGGGGGCTCATTCTATTTT
TRBJ2-2	-	TRBD2	TRBV11-3	CASSSGGLAGSVGELFF	TGTGCCAGCAGCTCGGGGGGACTAGCGGGTTCGGTCGGGGAGCTGTTTTTT
TRBJ2-7	-	-	TRBV5-4	CASSDLILAGEQYF	TGTGCCAGCAGCGATCTCATTCTAGCCGGTGAGCAGTACTTC
TRBJ1-4	-	TRBD1	TRBV5-4	CASSPGQGRYEKLFF	TGTGCCAGCAGCCCCGGACAGGGAAGATATGAAAAACTGTTTTTT
TRBJ1-3	-	-	TRBV3-1/TRBV3-2	CASSQDQGSGNTIYF	TGTGCCAGCAGCCAAGATCAGGGATCTGGAAACACCATATATTTT